This record covers a single T cell receptor (beta chain). Its specificity is unknown. Germline V gene data show CDR1 as MDHEN and CDR2 as SYDVKM. The CDR3 loop spans 17 amino acids. Some 39,000 genome equivalents of blood DNA were amplified for TRB. TRB was amplified by touch-down multiplex PCR, primer pools A and B combined. TCRdb processed the multiplex PCR reads again and assigns one entry to each CDR3 protein, with no DNA. This repertoire comprises roughly 8,000 distinct CDR3 sequences; its ten largest clones make up about 5%. The data belong to a study of T cell clusters in autoimmune cytopenias. Study-wide results and caveats: TRB repertoire shifts in secondary cytopenia and chronic lymphocytic leukemia mostly reflected lymphoma, not autoimmunity. Compared with active autoimmune hepatitis patients, healthy donors showed roughly 3-fold more exclusive TRB clusters.

Sample: peripheral blood. The TCR originated in a human donor with an autoimmune cytopenia or autoimmune hepatitis (not recorded which). J is TRBJ1-2 and V is TRBV28; TCRdb selects TRBD1, and the lack of DNA leaves this call unchecked. This CDR3 is CASSDLPRAAPYYGYTF.